This T cell receptor beta chain was captured by sequencing in a study of radiotherapy plus CTLA-4 blockade in lung cancer. Study-wide background: In roughly 19% of patients, objective responses were seen; 31% had disease control. Regarding the study as a whole: Dynamics of early blood T cell clones, together with interferon-beta, were reportedly the best predictors of response.

The protocol was immunoSEQ multiplex PCR, while the TCRdb copy is restricted to in-frame clones and leaves out a portion. The sample holds around 70,000 clones, approximately 76% seen once. On this clone itself: The antigen is not known.

The clonotype originates from a human donor with non-small cell lung cancer whose response to radiotherapy plus ipilimumab could not be evaluated. Some clones in this sample may be carry-over from other donors' samples. The input for sequencing was peripheral blood, taken from a patient treated with radiotherapy plus ipilimumab.

CDR3 protein: CASSRVSYGYTF. The CDR3 nucleotides are TGTGCCAGCAGTCGGGTTAGCTATGGCTACACCTTC. The rearrangement joins TRBV6-1 to TRBJ1-2; D uncertain. Between the trimmed V and J ends, which lost 5 bases and 4 bases, there was a span of 8 bases. The CDR3 is made up of 12 amino acids. CDR1 is MNHNS and CDR2 is SASEGT in the germline V gene.